This record looks at one TCR beta chain sequence and its context. The antigen is unknown. Germline V gene sequence: CDR1 MNHEY, CDR2 SVGAGI. This CDR3 comprises 14 residues. The sample comes from a study of T cell clusters in autoimmune cytopenias. The overall study: TRB sequencing had a median about 52,000 reads and 2,350 distinct clonotypes per sample. Whole-study findings and limits: TRB repertoire shifts in secondary cytopenia and chronic lymphocytic leukemia mostly reflected lymphoma, not autoimmunity.

Each sample's input was about 270 ng genomic DNA, approximately 37,500 genome equivalents. TRB was amplified by touch-down multiplex PCR, primer pools A and B combined. TCRdb reprocessed the multiplex PCR reads and keeps a single row for each CDR3 protein, giving no DNA. This sample's clone table lists around 11,000 distinct CDR3 sequences. Another study also made use of these data, one on T cell repertoires in aging, cancer and after chemotherapy. That work contributes: Clear clonal overlap appeared across healthy donor samples taken over several months to years. The full dataset contained several million TCR reads.

The sequencing input was peripheral blood. This clonotype originated in a human donor in good health. V is TRBV6-5 and J is TRBJ2-7; TCRdb indicates TRBD1, and absent DNA this call remains unverified. CDR3 sequence reads: CASRRDELAYEQYF.